Listed below are T cell receptor beta chains from one sample, sequenced in a study of cytomegalovirus exposure and HLA in healthy donors. Produced via immunoSEQ multiplex PCR; TCRdb's table is partial and in-frame only. The sample consists of roughly 200,000 clones, 80% to 85% of them appearing once. Sequencing used PBMCs. The receptors originated from a woman in her forties in good health and CMV-seronegative. Both conserved end residues are part of each CDR3. The D gene is left open where the match is weak. The listing skips clone size in some rows; elsewhere it reads once, few, many or a size class.

J | size | D | V | CDR3 | DNA
TRBJ2-1 | - | - | TRBV11-2 | CASSPLVGPRGRNEQFF | TGTGCCAGCAGCCCGCTCGTGGGCCCCAGGGGGAGGAATGAGCAGTTCTTC
TRBJ2-3 | - | - | TRBV7-3 | CASSLGTSTDTQYF | TGTGCCAGCAGCCTAGGGACTAGCACAGATACGCAGTATTTT
TRBJ1-2 | - | - | TRBV2 | CASSRQGGVGYGYTF | TGTGCCAGCAGCCGTCAAGGGGGGGTGGGTTATGGCTACACCTTC
TRBJ2-7 | - | TRBD2 | TRBV28 | CASRDGLAASYEQYF | TGTGCCAGCAGAGATGGACTAGCGGCCTCCTACGAGCAGTACTTC
TRBJ2-7 | - | - | TRBV30 | CAWRRMFPNEQYF | TGTGCCTGGAGGAGGATGTTTCCTAACGAGCAGTACTTC
TRBJ2-3 | - | - | TRBV5-1 | CASSRGDLTDTQYF | TGCGCCAGCAGCAGAGGAGACCTCACAGATACGCAGTATTTT
TRBJ2-1 | - | - | TRBV19 | CASSISASFYNEQFF | TGTGCCAGTAGTATATCGGCTAGCTTTTACAATGAGCAGTTCTTC
TRBJ1-1 | - | TRBD1 | TRBV28 | CASSSTGGGWMNTEAFF | TGTGCCAGCAGTTCTACAGGGGGCGGGTGGATGAACACTGAAGCTTTCTTT
TRBJ2-5 | - | TRBD2 | TRBV6-1 | CASSVGTSGPQETQYF | TGTGCCAGCAGTGTGGGGACTAGCGGACCACAAGAGACCCAGTACTTC
TRBJ2-5 | - | - | TRBV27 | CASGGARDGETQYF | TGTGCCAGTGGGGGTGCGCGGGACGGAGAGACCCAGTACTTC
TRBJ1-1 | - | - | TRBV5-1 | CASSSAVTGRGNTEAFF | TGCGCCAGCAGCTCCGCTGTTACAGGGCGAGGGAACACTGAAGCTTTCTTT
TRBJ1-5 | once | TRBD1 | TRBV27 | CASSPQGEAVPQHF | TGTGCCAGCAGTCCACAGGGGGAAGCCGTGCCCCAGCATTTT
TRBJ2-5 | - | TRBD2 | TRBV7-2 | CASSQTSGPQETQYF | TGTGCCAGCAGCCAAACTAGCGGCCCCCAAGAGACCCAGTACTTC
TRBJ2-7 | - | TRBD1 | TRBV5-1 | CASSDGQGGYEQYF | TGCGCCAGCAGCGATGGACAGGGGGGTTACGAGCAGTACTTC
TRBJ1-1 | - | - | TRBV29-1 | CSVVLRTEAFF | TGCAGCGTTGTTCTGAGGACTGAAGCTTTCTTT
TRBJ2-5 | - | - | TRBV27 | CASSFIWPPNQETQYF | TGTGCCAGCAGTTTCATCTGGCCACCGAACCAAGAGACCCAGTACTTC
TRBJ2-1 | - | TRBD1 | TRBV5-1 | CASSVQGSSYNEQFF | TGCGCCAGCAGCGTACAGGGGAGCTCCTACAATGAGCAGTTCTTC
TRBJ1-1 | - | - | TRBV7-9 | CASSLEGDYTEAFF | TGTGCCAGCAGCTTAGAAGGGGATTACACTGAAGCTTTCTTT
TRBJ2-5 | - | - | TRBV2 | CASTAGETQYF | TGTGCCAGCACGGCGGGAGAGACCCAGTACTTC
TRBJ1-1 | - | TRBD1 | TRBV19 | CASSIETGRTSEAFF | TGTGCCAGTAGTATAGAGACAGGGAGGACCTCTGAAGCTTTCTTT
TRBJ2-7 | - | TRBD1 | TRBV14 | CASSQVRTGLPEQYF | TGTGCCAGCAGCCAAGTGAGGACAGGCCTCCCCGAGCAGTACTTC
TRBJ2-7 | - | - | TRBV7-2 | CASSLEGFGSEQYF | TGTGCCAGCAGCTTAGAGGGATTCGGGAGCGAGCAGTACTTC
TRBJ2-7 | - | - | TRBV28 | CASSLNRLGAGYEQYF | TGTGCCAGCAGTTTAAACCGCCTTGGAGCGGGTTACGAGCAGTACTTC
TRBJ1-2 | - | TRBD1 | TRBV9 | CASAGQPDGYGYTF | TGTGCCAGCGCGGGACAGCCCGACGGGTATGGCTACACCTTC
TRBJ1-1 | - | - | TRBV5-1 | CASSLEGRNTEAFF | TGCGCCAGCAGCTTGGAAGGGAGGAACACTGAAGCTTTCTTT
TRBJ1-1 | - | TRBD1 | TRBV7-9 | CAIGTGTAEAFF | TGTGCCATTGGGACAGGGACTGCTGAAGCTTTCTTT
TRBJ1-4 | - | - | TRBV5-1 | CASSQIATNEKLFF | TGCGCCAGCAGCCAAATTGCAACTAATGAAAAACTGTTTTTT
TRBJ1-1 | - | - | TRBV5-1 | CASSDRVNTEAFF | TGCGCCAGCAGCGACAGAGTGAACACTGAAGCTTTCTTT
TRBJ2-1 | - | TRBD2 | TRBV5-4 | CASSTGKLAGGRNEQFF | TGTGCCAGCAGCACCGGTAAACTAGCGGGAGGGCGGAATGAGCAGTTCTTC
TRBJ1-2 | - | - | TRBV4-1 | CASSPLDNASYGYTF | TGCGCCAGCAGCCCCCTGGACAATGCGAGCTATGGCTACACCTTC
TRBJ2-3 | - | - | TRBV5-1 | CASSLNRREEDTQYF | TGCGCCAGCAGCTTAAACAGGAGAGAAGAAGATACGCAGTATTTT
TRBJ1-4 | - | - | TRBV9 | CASSPRRTVANEKLFF | TGTGCCAGCAGCCCCAGAAGGACAGTAGCTAATGAAAAACTGTTTTTT
TRBJ2-2 | few | TRBD1 | TRBV5-1 | CASSRQGSGTGELFF | TGCGCCAGCAGTCGACAGGGTTCTGGCACCGGGGAGCTGTTTTTT
TRBJ1-2 | once | - | TRBV5-1 | CASSWGGAVEGYTF | TGCGCCAGCAGCTGGGGGGGGGCAGTTGAAGGCTACACCTTC
TRBJ2-3 | - | - | TRBV7-9 | CSSSPGLYTDTQYF | TGTTCCAGCAGCCCGGGACTTTACACAGATACGCAGTATTTT
TRBJ2-2 | - | - | TRBV18 | CASSPPRTGELFF | TGTGCCAGCTCACCCCCACGGACCGGGGAGCTGTTTTTT
TRBJ2-5 | - | TRBD1 | TRBV7-2 | CASSLAPDRATQYF | TGTGCCAGCAGCTTAGCCCCTGACAGGGCGACCCAGTACTTC
TRBJ1-5 | - | TRBD1 | TRBV29-1 | CSVVLGTGHQPQHF | TGCAGCGTTGTTCTCGGGACAGGGCATCAGCCCCAGCATTTT
TRBJ2-3 | - | - | TRBV11-3 | CASSPTSLTTDTQYF | TGTGCCAGCAGTCCAACTAGCCTAACCACAGATACGCAGTATTTT
TRBJ1-6 | - | - | TRBV5-1 | CASSLSGVENSPLHF | TGCGCCAGCAGCTTGTCGGGGGTAGAGAATTCACCCCTCCACTTT
TRBJ2-1 | - | TRBD2 | TRBV15 | CATSEPGLANDEQFF | TGTGCCACCAGCGAACCGGGACTAGCGAACGATGAGCAGTTCTTC
TRBJ2-7 | - | - | TRBV5-1 | CASSGGIYEQYF | TGCGCCAGCAGCGGCGGCATTTACGAGCAGTACTTC
TRBJ1-4 | - | - | TRBV11-2 | CASSADRSGPTNEKLFF | TGTGCCAGCAGCGCAGACCGTTCAGGTCCGACTAATGAAAAACTGTTTTTT
TRBJ1-1 | once | - | TRBV19 | CASTGLQRGPTEAFF | TGTGCCAGTACGGGACTTCAGCGGGGGCCGACTGAAGCTTTCTTT
TRBJ2-7 | - | TRBD1 | TRBV25-1 | CASRRDRAPYEQYF | TGTGCCAGCAGACGGGACAGGGCACCCTACGAGCAGTACTTC
TRBJ2-1 | - | TRBD2 | TRBV27 | CASSLHFGRLAETSSYNEQFF | TGTGCCAGCAGTTTACATTTTGGGCGACTAGCGGAAACGAGCTCCTACAATGAGCAGTTCTTC
TRBJ1-1 | - | TRBD1 | TRBV5-1 | CASSVEGARRTEAFF | TGCGCCAGCAGCGTAGAGGGGGCGCGACGGACTGAAGCTTTCTTT
TRBJ1-1 | few | - | TRBV11-2 | CASSLAEDRSAFF | TGTGCCAGCAGCTTAGCTGAGGATCGCTCAGCTTTCTTT
TRBJ2-7 | few | TRBD2 | TRBV27 | CASSFGGLVLHEQYF | TGTGCCAGCAGTTTCGGGGGACTAGTGTTGCACGAGCAGTACTTC
TRBJ2-1 | - | TRBD2 | TRBV30 | CAWNKGTSGRVGKTYNEQFF | TGTGCCTGGAACAAAGGGACTAGCGGGAGGGTCGGAAAGACCTACAATGAGCAGTTCTTC
TRBJ1-1 | - | - | TRBV5-1 | CASSLGGFNTEAFF | TGCGCCAGCAGCTTGGGAGGGTTCAACACTGAAGCTTTCTTT
TRBJ1-5 | - | TRBD1 | TRBV4-1 | CASSQGDRGYNQPQHF | TGCGCCAGCAGCCAAGGGGACAGGGGTTACAATCAGCCCCAGCATTTT
TRBJ2-5 | - | TRBD2 | TRBV5-1 | CASSRGDGQETQYF | TGCGCCAGCAGCCGGGGGGACGGACAAGAGACCCAGTACTTC
TRBJ1-3 | - | TRBD1 | TRBV19 | CASSIATRGIGNTIYF | TGTGCCAGTAGTATAGCAACCAGGGGGATTGGAAACACCATATATTTT
TRBJ2-2 | - | TRBD1 | TRBV2 | CASSATIGQGKTGELFF | TGTGCCAGCAGTGCTACAATTGGACAGGGAAAAACCGGGGAGCTGTTTTTT
TRBJ2-6 | once | - | TRBV2 | CASSEITGANVLTF | TGTGCCAGCAGCGAGATAACTGGGGCCAACGTCCTGACTTTC
TRBJ2-7 | once | TRBD2 | TRBV5-1 | CASSFGGNSPYEQYF | TGCGCCAGCAGCTTCGGGGGGAACTCCCCCTACGAGCAGTACTTC
TRBJ2-1 | - | - | TRBV10-1 | CASSEVSGYNEQFF | TGCGCCAGCAGTGAGGTTAGCGGATACAATGAGCAGTTCTTC
TRBJ1-2 | - | - | TRBV28 | CASSSPLGPFNYGYTF | TGTGCCAGCAGTTCCCCCCTGGGGCCATTTAACTATGGCTACACCTTC
TRBJ2-2 | - | - | TRBV7-2 | CATLSGWVAGELFF | TGTGCCACCCTTAGCGGCTGGGTTGCCGGGGAGCTGTTTTTT